The entry that follows covers one T cell receptor (beta chain) sequence. Its antigen is undetermined. This table comes from immunoSEQ multiplex PCR, and its TCRdb copy is limited to in-frame clones, with some not included. The sample holds 10,000 to 15,000 clones, roughly 80% seen once. The data originate from a study of PD-1 blockade in classical Hodgkin lymphoma. Overall study results and limits: When set against healthy donors, newly diagnosed patients were reported to show lower baseline TCR diversity. TCR diversity in CD4+, not CD8+, cells rose significantly by C4D1.

Every one of the patients relapsed after autologous stem cell transplantation (brentuximab vedotin exposure was variable). Negative selection with magnets was how CD8+ T cells were isolated from the thawed PBMCs. The TCR sequence derives from a human donor with classical Hodgkin lymphoma. The starting material was CD8+ T cells from blood, obtained at baseline.

CDR3 in DNA: TGCGCCAGCAGCGACCCCTGGACTGCCGCAGGCGACGAGCAGTACTTC. This encodes CASSDPWTAAGDEQYF. The J gene is TRBJ2-5, the V gene TRBV5-1; the D gene is possibly TRBD2 (5 bases). The DNA end is more similar to TRBJ2-7, so the J call may be wrong. The CDR3 totals 16 residues. Germline CDR1 SGHRS, CDR2 YFSETQ.